This entry features one T cell receptor beta chain sequence. The target antigen is unknown. The sample is drawn from a study of T cell clones after liver transplantation. Study at large: A pre-transplant mixed lymphocyte reaction with TCRbeta sequencing defined graft-donor-reactive clones followed in post-transplant blood.

CD3+CD4+ and CD3+CD8+ cells were FACS-sorted from thawed unstimulated PBMCs. Sequencing used immunoSEQ multiplex PCR; TCRdb keeps in-frame clones, though not all of them. The sample has roughly 80,000 clones; less than 85% are singletons. Whole-study results and caveats: Small, mixed patient groups and varying post-transplant times limit these conclusions.

The source of this sequence is a human patient who received a liver transplant. Some T cells may be graft donor cells. This specimen was CD4+ T cells from blood, taken at the 22-month timepoint.

CDR3 sequence reads: CASSVSRNTGELFF. CDR3 nucleotides: TGTGCCAGCAGCGTGTCACGGAACACCGGGGAGCTGTTTTTT. The J gene is TRBJ2-2, the V gene TRBV7-2; no reliable D call. The germline V and J ends were trimmed by 5 bases and 1 base, with 8 bases remaining between them. Per germline, CDR1 SGHTA and CDR2 FQGNSA. The CDR3 is 14 amino acids.